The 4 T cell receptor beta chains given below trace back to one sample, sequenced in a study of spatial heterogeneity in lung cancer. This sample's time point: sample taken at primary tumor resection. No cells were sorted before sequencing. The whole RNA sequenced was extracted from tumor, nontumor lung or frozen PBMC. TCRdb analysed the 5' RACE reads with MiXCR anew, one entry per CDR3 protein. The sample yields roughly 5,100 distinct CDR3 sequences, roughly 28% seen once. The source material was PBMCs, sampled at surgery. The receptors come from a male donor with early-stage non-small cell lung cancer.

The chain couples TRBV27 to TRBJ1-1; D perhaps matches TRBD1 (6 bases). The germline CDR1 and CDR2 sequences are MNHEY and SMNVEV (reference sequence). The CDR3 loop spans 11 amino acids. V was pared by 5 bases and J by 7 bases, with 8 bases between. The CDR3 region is CASSQGFEAFF. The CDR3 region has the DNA TGTGCCAGCAGTCAGGGGTTTGAAGCTTTCTTT.

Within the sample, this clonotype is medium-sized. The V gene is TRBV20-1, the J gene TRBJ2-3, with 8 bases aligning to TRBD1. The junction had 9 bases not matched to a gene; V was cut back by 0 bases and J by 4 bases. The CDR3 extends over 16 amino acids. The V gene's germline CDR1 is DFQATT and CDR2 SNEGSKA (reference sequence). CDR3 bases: TGCAGTGCTAGAGACATGGCAGGGGGCCAGTCAGATACGCAGTATTTT. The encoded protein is CSARDMAGGQSDTQYF.

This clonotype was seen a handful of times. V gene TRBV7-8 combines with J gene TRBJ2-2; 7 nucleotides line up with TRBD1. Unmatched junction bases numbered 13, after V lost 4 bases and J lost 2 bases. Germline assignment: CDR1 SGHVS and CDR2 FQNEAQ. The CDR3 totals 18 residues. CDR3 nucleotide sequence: TGTGCCAGCAGCTCTGATCCCCGGAGACAGGGAAACACCGGGGAGCTGTTTTTT. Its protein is CASSSDPRRQGNTGELFF.

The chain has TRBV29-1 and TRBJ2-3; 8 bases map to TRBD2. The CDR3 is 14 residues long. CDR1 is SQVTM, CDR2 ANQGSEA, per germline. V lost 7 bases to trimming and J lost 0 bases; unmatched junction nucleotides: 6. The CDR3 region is CSAGLAPSTDTQYF. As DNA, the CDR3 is TGCAGCGCCGGACTAGCCCCAAGCACAGATACGCAGTATTTT.